This T cell receptor (beta chain) was observed in a study of cytomegalovirus exposure and HLA in healthy donors. In the PCR, 60 Vbeta and 13 Jbeta primers were used. Some clones are missing from TCRdb's copy, which holds only in-frame ones; the method was immunoSEQ multiplex PCR. This sample has roughly 150,000 clones, with about 77% found just once. The germline V gene has CDR1 SGHNT and CDR2 YENEEA. Trimming took 2 bases from V and 2 from J, leaving 9 bases between them. The CDR3 is 15 amino acids. This chain connects TRBV11-3 to TRBJ2-2; tentative D call: TRBD2 (5 bases). Material: PBMCs. The receptor was isolated from a young man in good health and CMV-seropositive. CDR3 sequence: CASSLSGLNTGELFF. For the CDR3, the DNA is TGTGCCAGCAGCTTATCCGGACTTAACACCGGGGAGCTGTTTTTT.